What follows are 13 T cell receptor beta chains derived from one specimen sequenced in a study of somatic mutations in cytotoxic T cells in rheumatoid arthritis (dated 2017 in TCRdb). The library relied on the immunoSEQ multiplex PCR assay. This immuneACCESS table, as held by TCRdb, lists in-frame sequences with V and J called but not all clones. Of the missing ones, under half trace to an unresolved V gene in checked studies; the others have no known cause. The sample table lists roughly 13,000 clones, less than 80% of them with a count of one. Jointly, the top ten make up 25% to 30% of the sample. The sequenced sample consisted of CD8+ T cells sorted from blood. These receptors came from an adult with rheumatoid arthritis.

In its sample, this clone was seen a few times. CDR3 DNA: TGTGCCAGCTCTTCTGGGGGTGTTAGCACTGAAGCTTTCTTT. This sequence encodes CASSSGGVSTEAFF. The genes are TRBV6-5 and TRBJ1-1; tentatively, D is TRBD1 (5 bases). V was trimmed by 8 bases and J by 4 bases, leaving 17 bases between them. Per the germline V gene, CDR1 is MNHEY and CDR2 is SVGAGI. The CDR3 has 14 residues.

J is TRBJ2-5 and V is TRBV14, with TRBD2 matching over 10 bases. After removal of 0 bases from V and 4 bases from J, the junction contained 8 bases not matched to a gene. Germline V CDR1 and CDR2: SGHDN, FVKESK. The CDR3 is 17 residues long. Here the CDR3 DNA reads TGTGCCAGCAGCCAAGATGAGCGGGGGGGCCTCGGAGAGACCCAGTACTTC. Translation gives CASSQDERGGLGETQYF.

The chain carries TRBV5-1 and TRBJ1-2; TRBD1 aligns across 10 bases. Germline V gene data show CDR1 as SGHRS and CDR2 as YFSETQ. The CDR3 consists of 17 residues. V shed 0 bases and J 6 bases; nucleotides not matched to a gene: 11. The CDR3 spells CASSLESSGTGADGYTF. Written as DNA, the CDR3 is TGCGCCAGCAGCTTGGAGTCCTCCGGGACAGGGGCTGATGGCTACACCTTC.

J is TRBJ1-2 and V is TRBV19; maybe TRBD1 (6 bases). The CDR3 runs 20 residues. Trimming removed 2 bases from V and 1 base from J, with 26 bases in between. From germline, CDR1 is LNHDA and CDR2 SQIVND (reference sequence). The CDR3 DNA follows: TGTGCCAGTAGTATACTTCTTGAAAGGGGGACCCTGAATAATAACTATGGCTACACCTTC. Translating gives CASSILLERGTLNNNYGYTF.

The chain carries TRBV11-2 and TRBJ2-5, with D uncertain. Trimming left V 1 base short and J 4 bases short, with 1 base between. The CDR3 spans 11 residues. Germline-derived CDR1 and CDR2 are SGHAT and FQNNGV. DNA for the CDR3: TGTGCCAGCAGCTTAGGAGAGACCCAGTACTTC. It codes for CASSLGETQYF.

The chain joins TRBV15 to TRBJ2-2; a weak D match, TRBD2 (5 bases). V lost 3 bases to trimming and J lost 2 bases, with 22 bases between them. The CDR3 runs 19 residues. Germline V gene data show CDR1 as LNHNV and CDR2 as YYDKDF (reference sequence). CDR3 nucleotide sequence: TGTGCCACCAGCAGTGCTACTAGTCACCCCTTCCAAAACACCGGGGAGCTGTTTTTT. Translation gives CATSSATSHPFQNTGELFF.

The gene calls are TRBV7-2 and TRBJ2-2, with D possibly being TRBD1 (6 bases). CDR1 and CDR2 (germline): SGHTA, FQGNSA. The length of the CDR3 is 15 residues. Trimming pared 6 bases from V and 2 bases from J, leaving 13 bases between. CDR3 protein: CASSSRQDNTGELFF. CDR3 in DNA: TGTGCCAGCAGTTCACGACAGGACAACACCGGGGAGCTGTTTTTT.

This chain joins TRBV27 and TRBJ2-7, with D tentatively TRBD1 or TRBD2 (6 bases each). The V gene's germline CDR1 is MNHEY and CDR2 SMNVEV (reference sequence). Trimming shortened V by 8 bases and J by 6 bases, and 17 bases separated the two germline ends. The CDR3 runs to 13 residues. The CDR3 reads CASGIGPGAEQYF. The CDR3 DNA reads TGTGCCAGCGGCATCGGGCCGGGGGCCGAGCAGTACTTC.

The chain couples TRBV30 to TRBJ1-2, with D possibly matching TRBD1 (6 bases). The CDR3 has 14 residues. The germline gives CDR1 GTSNPN, CDR2 SVGIG (reference sequence). Trimming stripped 4 bases from V and 4 bases from J, with 16 bases between. In DNA, the CDR3 is TGTGCCTGGACCGGGGTGTGGGACACCTATGGCTACACCTTC. Protein: CAWTGVWDTYGYTF.

This chain uses TRBV5-6 with TRBJ1-1; 7 bases align to TRBD1. Germline-derived CDR1 and CDR2 are SGHDT and YYEEEE. Germline trimming cut 2 bases from V and 5 bases from J; bases unmatched to any gene: 6. The length of the CDR3 is 14 residues. CDR3 residues: CASSLGGGRTEAFF. The CDR3 DNA reads TGTGCCAGCAGCTTAGGAGGGGGCCGGACTGAAGCTTTCTTT.

The CDR3, as DNA: TGTGCCAGTAGCCGGGCTAGCACAGATACGCAGTATTTT. As protein: CASSRASTDTQYF. This chain connects TRBV19 to TRBJ2-3; D remains unclear. The CDR3 contains 13 residues. V lost 6 bases and J 0 bases, leaving 7 bases between the germline ends. Germline V gene data show CDR1 as LNHDA and CDR2 as SQIVND (reference sequence). The variable domain in full, completed from reference TRBV19 and TRBJ2-3, reads DGGITQSPKYLFRKEGQNVTLSCEQNLNHDAMYWYRQDPGQGLRLIYYSQIVNDFQKGDIAEGYSVSREKKESFPLTVTSAQKNPTAFYLCASSRASTDTQYFGPGTRLTVL.

The chain joins TRBV4-1 to TRBJ2-2; a weak D match, TRBD2 (5 bases). V was clipped by 7 bases and J by 5 bases, with 14 bases between them. The CDR3 runs to 14 residues. Germline V gives CDR1 MGHRA, CDR2 YSYEKL. CDR3 amino acids: CASTRAEQTGELFF. The CDR3, as DNA: TGCGCCAGCACGAGGGCAGAACAAACCGGGGAGCTGTTTTTT.

The chain carries TRBV11-2 and TRBJ1-2, with D possibly TRBD1 on 6 matching bases. The CDR3 is 17 residues long. The V and J ends lost 1 base and 5 bases respectively, with 20 bases between them. Germline loops: CDR1 SGHAT, CDR2 FQNNGV. In DNA, the CDR3 is TGTGCCAGCAGCTTAGGGGACATCGGGGGGCTCGGGTATGGCTACACCTTC. Amino acid sequence: CASSLGDIGGLGYGYTF. The whole variable domain, remainder taken from reference TRBV11-2 and TRBJ1-2, is EAGVAQSPRYKIIEKRQSVAFWCNPISGHATLYWYQQILGQGPKLLIQFQNNGVVDDSQLPKDRFSAERLKGVDSTLKIQPAKLEDSAVYLCASSLGDIGGLGYGYTFGSGTRLTVV.